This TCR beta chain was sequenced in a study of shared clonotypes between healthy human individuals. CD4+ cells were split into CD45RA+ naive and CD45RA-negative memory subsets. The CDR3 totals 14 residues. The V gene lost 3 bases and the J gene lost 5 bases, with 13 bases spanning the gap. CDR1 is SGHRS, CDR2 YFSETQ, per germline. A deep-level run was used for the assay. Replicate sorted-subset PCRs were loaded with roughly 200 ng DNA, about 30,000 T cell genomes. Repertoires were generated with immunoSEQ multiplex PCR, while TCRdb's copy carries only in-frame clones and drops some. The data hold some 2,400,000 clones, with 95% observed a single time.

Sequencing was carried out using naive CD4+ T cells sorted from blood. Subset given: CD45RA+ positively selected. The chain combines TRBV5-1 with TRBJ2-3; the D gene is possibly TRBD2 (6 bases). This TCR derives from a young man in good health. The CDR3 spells CASSSGWREDTQYF. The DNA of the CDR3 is TGCGCCAGCAGCTCCGGATGGCGGGAAGATACGCAGTATTTT.